This record covers a single T cell receptor beta chain. Its antigen is unknown. At one end, the junction sequence differs from germline, possibly due to a read error. The sample is drawn from a study of cytomegalovirus exposure and HLA in healthy donors. Vbeta (60) and Jbeta (13) primers were used in the PCR. Profiling relied on immunoSEQ multiplex PCR, and the TCRdb table lists in-frame clones only, not all of them. Here the sample spans 150,000 to 200,000 clones, just under 80% being singletons. CDR3 size: 13 residues. Per germline, CDR1 MDHEN and CDR2 SYDVKM. Study results and caveats: It is likely that the observed cluster of highly shared sequence variants was a sequencing artifact.

The specimen sequenced was PBMCs. This TCR came from a female donor in good health and CMV-seronegative. The J gene is TRBJ2-3, the V gene TRBV28; D ambiguous. The CDR3 loop reads CASRLSGTDTQYF. CDR3 DNA: TGTGCCAGCAGGTTATCCGGGACAGATACGCAGTATTTT.